This is a list of T cell receptor beta chains from one sample in a study of blood T cell repertoires in COVID-19. This table comes from immunoSEQ multiplex PCR, and its TCRdb copy is limited to in-frame clones, with some not included. The sample lists over 85,000 clones, 88% seen once, with around 3% in the top ten. Material for sequencing was peripheral blood. The source is a woman aged 50 to 60 with acute or convalescent COVID-19. The CDR3 runs from the conserved cysteine through the conserved F or W. D genes are given only for firm matches. The listing skips clone size in some rows; elsewhere it reads once, few, many or a size class.

d_gene	v_gene	j_gene	len	abundance	CDR3aa	CDR3nt
-	TRBV24-1	TRBJ2-1	16	-	CATSDPTGDSYNEQFF	TGTGCCACCAGTGACCCGACAGGAGACTCCTACAATGAGCAGTTCTTC
TRBD2	TRBV2	TRBJ2-2	14	-	CASSRLAHTGELFF	TGTGCCAGCAGCCGACTAGCCCACACCGGGGAGCTGTTTTTT
TRBD2	TRBV2	TRBJ2-2	14	-	CASLGLAGAGELFF	TGTGCCAGTCTGGGACTAGCGGGAGCGGGGGAGCTGTTTTTT
TRBD1	TRBV5-1	TRBJ2-3	15	-	CASTKDRPLTDTQYF	TGCGCCAGCACCAAGGACAGGCCCCTCACAGATACGCAGTATTTT
TRBD2	TRBV18	TRBJ2-1	17	once	CASSPRLAGVASNEQFF	TGTGCCAGCTCACCACGACTAGCGGGAGTCGCTAGCAATGAGCAGTTCTTC
TRBD2	TRBV5-8	TRBJ2-2	17	-	CASRFPGLAGNTGELFF	TGTGCCAGCAGATTCCCGGGACTAGCGGGTAACACCGGGGAGCTGTTTTTT
-	TRBV5-4	TRBJ2-5	12	-	CASSLDRETQYF	TGTGCCAGCAGCTTGGATAGAGAGACCCAGTACTTC
TRBD2	TRBV2	TRBJ2-1	17	-	CASGVAGGAVEHNEQFF	TGTGCCAGCGGGGTAGCGGGAGGGGCAGTTGAACACAATGAGCAGTTCTTC
TRBD2	TRBV6-4	TRBJ2-2	16	-	CASSVTSGMGTGELFF	TGTGCCAGCAGTGTGACTAGCGGGATGGGAACCGGGGAGCTGTTTTTT
-	TRBV9	TRBJ2-2	14	-	CASSVGGYTGELFF	TGTGCCAGCAGCGTAGGCGGGTACACCGGGGAGCTGTTTTTT
TRBD1	TRBV19	TRBJ2-4	15	-	CASSTQGARINIQYF	TGTGCCAGTAGTACACAGGGGGCGCGGATAAACATTCAGTACTTC
-	TRBV12-3/TRBV12-4	TRBJ1-2	13	-	CASSFRQGGGYTF	TGTGCCAGCAGTTTCAGGCAGGGTGGTGGCTACACCTTC
-	TRBV3-1/TRBV3-2	TRBJ1-5	15	-	CASSQRGISNQPQHF	TGTGCCAGCAGCCAACGAGGGATTAGCAATCAGCCCCAGCATTTT